A selection of T cell receptor beta chains follows, all from one sample in a study of CD8+CD57+ T cells in acquired aplastic anemia. TCRdb recomputed calls from the reads with MiXCR, one row per CDR3 protein. The sample has some 180,000 distinct CDR3 sequences; roughly 65% are singletons. Sequencing was carried out using sorted CD4+, CD8+, or CD8+CD57+ T cells (not recorded which) from PBMCs. The receptor source for this set is a human donor with aplastic anemia. Each CDR3 is given with its conserved first and last residue.

V	J	CDR3
TRBV5-1	TRBJ1-3	CASSLVGQPNTIYF
TRBV9	TRBJ1-5	CASSPSPGQPQHF
TRBV20-1	TRBJ1-1	CSALPRSRTEAFF
TRBV29-1	TRBJ1-2	CSVPGLDGYTF
TRBV5-1	TRBJ2-7	CASSLAMSGEQYF
TRBV5-1	TRBJ2-5	CASSHPGQGKETQYF
TRBV29-1	TRBJ1-1	CSVVVRGLTRVAFF
TRBV10-3	TRBJ1-6	CAISSSYNSPLHF
TRBV15	TRBJ2-7	CATSRELGVYEQYF
TRBV19	TRBJ2-7	CASSQDRGSDEQYF
TRBV24-1	TRBJ2-1	CATSRGGEQFF
TRBV5-6	TRBJ1-2	CASSLAAQVRGYTF
TRBV7-6	TRBJ1-5	CASSLGPGLGGPQHF
TRBV12-3/TRBV12-4	TRBJ1-5	CASSFRPQPQHF
TRBV7-7	TRBJ2-5	CASRKTGTSDWETQYF
TRBV19	TRBJ2-7	CASSMGALHEQYF
TRBV7-6	TRBJ1-3	CASSPPRQASGNTIYF
TRBV9	-	CASSVVYEQFF
TRBV20-1	TRBJ1-2	CSAETGGFGYTF
TRBV20-1	TRBJ2-7	CSPHRDEQYF
TRBV7-2	TRBJ1-6	CASSLVEGSPLHF
TRBV4-2	TRBJ2-1	CASSEYHLAGGYNEQFF